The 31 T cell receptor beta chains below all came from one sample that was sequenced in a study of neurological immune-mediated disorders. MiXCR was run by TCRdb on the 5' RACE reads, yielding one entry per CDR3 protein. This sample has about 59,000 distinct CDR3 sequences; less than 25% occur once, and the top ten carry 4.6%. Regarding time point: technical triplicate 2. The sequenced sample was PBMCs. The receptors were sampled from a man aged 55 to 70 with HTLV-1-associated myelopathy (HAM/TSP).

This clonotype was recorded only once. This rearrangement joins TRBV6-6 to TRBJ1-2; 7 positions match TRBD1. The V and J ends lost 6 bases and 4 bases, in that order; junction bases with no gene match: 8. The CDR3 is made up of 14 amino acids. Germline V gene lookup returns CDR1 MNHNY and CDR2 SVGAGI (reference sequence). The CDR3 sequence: CASRLTGSVYGYTF. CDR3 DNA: TGTGCCAGCAGGCTGACAGGGAGCGTCTATGGCTACACCTTC.

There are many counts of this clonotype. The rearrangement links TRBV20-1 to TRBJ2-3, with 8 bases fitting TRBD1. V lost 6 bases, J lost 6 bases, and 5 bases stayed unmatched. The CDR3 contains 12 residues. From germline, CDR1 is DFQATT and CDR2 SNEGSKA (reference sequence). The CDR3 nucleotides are TGCAGTGCGTGGACAGGGAGGGATACGCAGTATTTT. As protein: CSAWTGRDTQYF.

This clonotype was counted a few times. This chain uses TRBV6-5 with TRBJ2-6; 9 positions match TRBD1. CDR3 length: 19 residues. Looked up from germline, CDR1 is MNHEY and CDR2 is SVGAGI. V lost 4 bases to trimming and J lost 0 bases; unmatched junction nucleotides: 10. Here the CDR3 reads CASSSRTGDFSSGANVLTF. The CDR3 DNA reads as TGTGCCAGCAGTTCCCGGACAGGGGATTTTAGCTCTGGGGCCAACGTCCTGACTTTC.

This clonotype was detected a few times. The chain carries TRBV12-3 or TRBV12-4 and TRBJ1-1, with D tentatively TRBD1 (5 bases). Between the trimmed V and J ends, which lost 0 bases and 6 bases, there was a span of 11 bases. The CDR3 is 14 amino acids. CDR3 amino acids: CASSLAGGLAEAFF. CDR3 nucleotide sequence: TGTGCCAGCAGTTTAGCTGGGGGGTTGGCTGAAGCTTTCTTT.

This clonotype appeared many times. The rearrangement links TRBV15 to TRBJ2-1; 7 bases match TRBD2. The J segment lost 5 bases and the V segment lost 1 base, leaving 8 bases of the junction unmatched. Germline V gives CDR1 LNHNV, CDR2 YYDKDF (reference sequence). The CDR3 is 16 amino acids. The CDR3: CATSRGRLAENNEQFF. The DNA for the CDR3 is TGTGCCACCAGCAGAGGGCGGCTAGCGGAGAACAATGAGCAGTTCTTC.

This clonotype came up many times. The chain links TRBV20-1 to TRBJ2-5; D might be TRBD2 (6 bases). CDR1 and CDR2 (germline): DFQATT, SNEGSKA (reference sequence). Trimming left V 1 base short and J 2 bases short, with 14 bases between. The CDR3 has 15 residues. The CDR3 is CSARGQRALQETQYF. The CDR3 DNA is TGCAGTGCTAGAGGACAGCGGGCCCTTCAAGAGACCCAGTACTTC.

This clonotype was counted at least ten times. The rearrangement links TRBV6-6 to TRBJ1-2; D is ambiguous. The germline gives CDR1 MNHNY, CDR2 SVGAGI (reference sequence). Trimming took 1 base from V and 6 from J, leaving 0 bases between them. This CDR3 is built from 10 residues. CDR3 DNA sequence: TGTGCCAGCAGTTACTATGGCTACACCTTC. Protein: CASSYYGYTF.

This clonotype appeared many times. The CDR3 reads CASSPVRGYYNEQFF. In DNA form, the CDR3 reads TGTGCCAGCAGTCCCGTCAGGGGGTACTACAATGAGCAGTTCTTC. J is TRBJ2-1 and V is TRBV6-5; TRBD1 aligns across 7 bases. The junction had 7 bases not matched to a gene; V was cut back by 5 bases and J by 3 bases. The CDR3 loop spans 15 amino acids. Germline V gives CDR1 MNHEY, CDR2 SVGAGI.

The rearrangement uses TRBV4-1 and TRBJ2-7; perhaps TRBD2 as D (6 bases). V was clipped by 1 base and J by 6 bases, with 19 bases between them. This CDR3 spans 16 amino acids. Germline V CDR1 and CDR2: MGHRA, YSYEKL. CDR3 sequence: CASSQASGDGVIEQYF. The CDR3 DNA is TGCGCCAGCAGCCAAGCCTCGGGGGACGGGGTTATCGAGCAGTACTTC.

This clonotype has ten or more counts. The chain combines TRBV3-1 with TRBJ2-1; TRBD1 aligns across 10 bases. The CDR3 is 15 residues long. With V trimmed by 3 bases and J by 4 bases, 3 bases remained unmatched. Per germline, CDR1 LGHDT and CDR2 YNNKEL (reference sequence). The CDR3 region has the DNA TGTGCCAGCAGCCACCGGGACAGGGGATACAATGAGCAGTTCTTC. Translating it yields CASSHRDRGYNEQFF.

For the CDR3, the DNA is TGCGCCAGCGGACGCAGTAGCGGGATCGGGCAAGAGACCCAGTACTTC. Protein sequence: CASGRSSGIGQETQYF. V usage is TRBV5-1 and J usage is TRBJ2-7, with TRBD2 matching over 8 bases. TRBJ2-5 matches the DNA end more closely, so the J call is doubtful. This CDR3 has 16 residues. Germline CDR1 reads SGHRS; CDR2 reads YFSETQ.

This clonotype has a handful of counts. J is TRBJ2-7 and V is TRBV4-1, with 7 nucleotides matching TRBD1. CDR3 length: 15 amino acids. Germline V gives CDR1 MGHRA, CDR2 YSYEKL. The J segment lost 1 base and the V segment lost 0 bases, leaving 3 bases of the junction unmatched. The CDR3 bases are TGCGCCAGCAGCCAAGATCCGGGACAGTCCTACGAGCAGTACTTC. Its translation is CASSQDPGQSYEQYF.

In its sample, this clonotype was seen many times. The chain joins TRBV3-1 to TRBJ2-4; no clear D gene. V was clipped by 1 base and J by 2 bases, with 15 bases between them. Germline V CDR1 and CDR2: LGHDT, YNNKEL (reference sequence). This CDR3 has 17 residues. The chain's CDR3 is CASSQGAGGISKNIQYF. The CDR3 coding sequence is TGTGCCAGCAGCCAAGGGGCAGGCGGTATATCCAAAAACATTCAGTACTTC. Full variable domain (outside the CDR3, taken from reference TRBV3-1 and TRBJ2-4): DTAVSQTPKYLVTQMGNDKSIKCEQNLGHDTMYWYKQDSKKFLKIMFSYNNKELIINETVPNRFSPKSPDKAHLNLHINSLELGDSAVYFCASSQGAGGISKNIQYFGAGTRLSVL.

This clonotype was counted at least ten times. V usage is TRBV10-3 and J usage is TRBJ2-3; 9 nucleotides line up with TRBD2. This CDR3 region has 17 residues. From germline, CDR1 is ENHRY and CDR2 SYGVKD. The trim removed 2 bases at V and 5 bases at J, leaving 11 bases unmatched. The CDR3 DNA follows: TGTGCCATCAGTGAGAGTTTGGCGGGAGGGCTTGTAGATACGCAGTATTTT. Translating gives CAISESLAGGLVDTQYF.

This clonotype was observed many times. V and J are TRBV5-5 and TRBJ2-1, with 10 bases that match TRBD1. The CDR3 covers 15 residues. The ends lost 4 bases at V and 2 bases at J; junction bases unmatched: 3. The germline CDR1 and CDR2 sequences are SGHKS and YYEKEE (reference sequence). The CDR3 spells CASSIGQGAYNEQFF. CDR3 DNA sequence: TGTGCCAGCAGCATCGGACAGGGGGCCTACAATGAGCAGTTCTTC.

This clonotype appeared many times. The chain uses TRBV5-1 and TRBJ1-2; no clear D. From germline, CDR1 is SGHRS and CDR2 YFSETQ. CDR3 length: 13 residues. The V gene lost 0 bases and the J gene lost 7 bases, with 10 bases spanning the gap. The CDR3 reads CASSLDRLGGYTF. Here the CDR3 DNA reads TGCGCCAGCAGCTTGGACCGCCTGGGTGGCTACACCTTC.

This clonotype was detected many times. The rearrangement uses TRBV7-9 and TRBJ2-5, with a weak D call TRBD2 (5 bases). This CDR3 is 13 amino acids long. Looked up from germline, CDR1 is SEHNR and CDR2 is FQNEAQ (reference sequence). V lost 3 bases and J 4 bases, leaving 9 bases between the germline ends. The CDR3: CASSFWETETQYF. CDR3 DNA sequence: TGTGCCAGCAGCTTTTGGGAGACAGAGACCCAGTACTTC.

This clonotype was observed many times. The CDR3 loop is CASSNGRQPQHF. In DNA form, the CDR3 reads TGTGCCAGCAGCAATGGGAGACAGCCCCAGCATTTT. V and J are TRBV12-3 or TRBV12-4 and TRBJ1-5; D not resolved. The CDR3 sequence is 12 residues long. Trimming cost V 6 bases and J 7 bases, with 10 bases left between them.

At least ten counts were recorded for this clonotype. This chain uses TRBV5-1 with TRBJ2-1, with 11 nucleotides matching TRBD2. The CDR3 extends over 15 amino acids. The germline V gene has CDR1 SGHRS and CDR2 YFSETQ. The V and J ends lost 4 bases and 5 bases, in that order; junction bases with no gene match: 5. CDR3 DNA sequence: TGCGCCAGCAGCATGACTAGCGGGAAGAACAATGAGCAGTTCTTC. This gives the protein CASSMTSGKNNEQFF.

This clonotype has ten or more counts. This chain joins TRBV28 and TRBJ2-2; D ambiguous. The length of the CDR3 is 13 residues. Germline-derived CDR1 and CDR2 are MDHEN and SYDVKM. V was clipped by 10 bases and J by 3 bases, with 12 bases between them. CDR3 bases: TGTGCCACCTTAAAACGGGACACCGGGGAGCTGTTTTTT. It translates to CATLKRDTGELFF.

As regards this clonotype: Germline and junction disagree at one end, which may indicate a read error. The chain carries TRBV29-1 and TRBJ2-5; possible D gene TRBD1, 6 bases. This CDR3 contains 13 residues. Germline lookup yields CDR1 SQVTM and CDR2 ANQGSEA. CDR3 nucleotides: TGCAGCGTTGCAACAGTCGAGGGGGAGACCCAGAACTTC. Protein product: CSVATVEGETQNF. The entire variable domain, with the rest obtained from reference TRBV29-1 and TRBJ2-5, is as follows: SAVISQKPSRDICQRGTSLTIQCQVDSQVTMMFWYRQQPGQSLTLIATANQGSEATYESGFVIDKFPISRPNLTFSTLTVSNMSPEDSSIYLCSVATVEGETQNFGPGTRLLVL.

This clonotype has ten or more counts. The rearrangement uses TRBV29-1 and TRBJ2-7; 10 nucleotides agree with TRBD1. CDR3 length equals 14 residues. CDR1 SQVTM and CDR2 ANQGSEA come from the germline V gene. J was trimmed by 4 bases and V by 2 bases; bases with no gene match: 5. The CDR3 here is CSVETGTGEYEQYF. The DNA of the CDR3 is TGCAGCGTTGAAACCGGGACAGGGGAATACGAGCAGTACTTC.

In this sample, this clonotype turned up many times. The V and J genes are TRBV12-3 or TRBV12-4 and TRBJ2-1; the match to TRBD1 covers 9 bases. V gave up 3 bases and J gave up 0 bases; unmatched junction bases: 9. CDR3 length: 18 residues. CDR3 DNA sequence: TGTGCCAGCAGTTTCAGGACAGGGGTTACTACCTCCTACAATGAGCAGTTCTTC. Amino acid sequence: CASSFRTGVTTSYNEQFF.

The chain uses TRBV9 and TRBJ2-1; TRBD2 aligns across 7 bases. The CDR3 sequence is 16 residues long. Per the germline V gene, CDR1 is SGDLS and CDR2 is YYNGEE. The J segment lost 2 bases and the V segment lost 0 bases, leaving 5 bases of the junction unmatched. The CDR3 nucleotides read TGTGCCAGCAGCGTAGCGAGCGGGGTCGCCTACAATGAGCAGTTCTTC. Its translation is CASSVASGVAYNEQFF.

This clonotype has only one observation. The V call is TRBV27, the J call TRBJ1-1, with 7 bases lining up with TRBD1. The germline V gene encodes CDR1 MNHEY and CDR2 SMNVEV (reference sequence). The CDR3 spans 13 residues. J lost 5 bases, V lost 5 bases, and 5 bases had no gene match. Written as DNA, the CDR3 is TGTGCCAGCAGTCAACAGGGGTTGACTGAAGCTTTCTTT. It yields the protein CASSQQGLTEAFF.

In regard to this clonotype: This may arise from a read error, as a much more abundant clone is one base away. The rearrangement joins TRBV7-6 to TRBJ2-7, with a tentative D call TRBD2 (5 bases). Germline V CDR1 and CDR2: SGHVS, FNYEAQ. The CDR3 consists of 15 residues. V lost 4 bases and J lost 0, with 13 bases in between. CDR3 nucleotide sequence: TGTGCCAGCAGCTCATTAGTGGGAGTCTCCTACGAGCAGTACTTC. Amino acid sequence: CASSSLVGVSYEQYF.

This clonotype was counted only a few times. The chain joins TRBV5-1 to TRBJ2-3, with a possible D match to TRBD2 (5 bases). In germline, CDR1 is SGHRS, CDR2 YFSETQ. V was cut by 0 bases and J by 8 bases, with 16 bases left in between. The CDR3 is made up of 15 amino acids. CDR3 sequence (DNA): TGCGCCAGCAGCTTGGACTCAGCGGCAGTTGGTACGCAGTATTTT. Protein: CASSLDSAAVGTQYF.

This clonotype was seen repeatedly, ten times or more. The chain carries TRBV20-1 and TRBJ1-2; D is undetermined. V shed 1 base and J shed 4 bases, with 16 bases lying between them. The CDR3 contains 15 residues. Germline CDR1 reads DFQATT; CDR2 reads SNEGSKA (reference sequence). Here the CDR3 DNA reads TGCAGTGCTAGAGGCCGGGTGGCAGTTCTCTATGGCTACACCTTC. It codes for CSARGRVAVLYGYTF.

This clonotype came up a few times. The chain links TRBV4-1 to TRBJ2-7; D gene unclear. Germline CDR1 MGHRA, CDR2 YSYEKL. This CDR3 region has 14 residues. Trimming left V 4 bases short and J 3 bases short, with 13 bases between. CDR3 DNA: TGCGCCAGCAGCCCCCCAGGAATCATCTACGAGCAGTACTTC. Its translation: CASSPPGIIYEQYF.

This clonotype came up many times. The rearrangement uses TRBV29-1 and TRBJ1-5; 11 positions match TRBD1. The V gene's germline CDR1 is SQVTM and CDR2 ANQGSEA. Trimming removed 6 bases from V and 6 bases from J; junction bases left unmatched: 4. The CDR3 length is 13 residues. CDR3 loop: CSVAGTGGQPQHF. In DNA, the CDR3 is TGCAGCGTGGCCGGGACAGGGGGTCAGCCCCAGCATTTT.

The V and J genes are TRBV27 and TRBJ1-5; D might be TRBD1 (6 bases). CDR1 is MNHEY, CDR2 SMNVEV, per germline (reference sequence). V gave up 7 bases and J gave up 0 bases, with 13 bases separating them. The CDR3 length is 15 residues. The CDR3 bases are TGTGCCAGCATGTGGACAGCATATAGCAATCAGCCCCAGCATTTT. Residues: CASMWTAYSNQPQHF.